This T cell receptor beta chain was retrieved from a study of T cells in narcolepsy. Study outcomes and limitations: Healthy controls reportedly lacked the autoreactive clonotypes serially found in patients' blood. In some patient and control memory CD4+ samples, autoreactive clones were absent.

Germline lookup yields CDR1 SGHRS and CDR2 YFSETQ. V was pared by 4 bases and J by 0 bases, with 11 bases of the junction left unmatched. The CDR3 is made up of 18 amino acids. For this clone: Its antigen is currently unknown.

Sequenced by immunoSEQ multiplex PCR; TCRdb stores in-frame clones only, minus some. The data show over 30,000 clones, with about 85% seen just once and 1.6% held by the top ten. This rearrangement joins TRBV5-1 to TRBJ2-1, with 9 bases aligning to TRBD2. The sequencing input was CD45RA- memory CD4+ T cells from PBMCs. The receptor comes from a human donor with narcolepsy. CDR3 nucleotide sequence: TGCGCCAGCAGCCGTACCTTAGCGGGGGCGAGCTCCTACAATGAGCAGTTCTTC. Its translation: CASSRTLAGASSYNEQFF.